Shown below are 2 T cell receptor beta chains from a single sample sequenced in a study of cytomegalovirus exposure and HLA in healthy donors. The PCR used 60 Vbeta and 13 Jbeta primers. The table came from immunoSEQ multiplex PCR; TCRdb's copy has only in-frame clones and leaves some out. The sample lists 120,000 or so clones; 78% were seen once. The sequencing input was PBMCs. Source of these receptors: a woman between 40 and 55 years old in good health and CMV-seronegative.

The gene calls are TRBV4-1 and TRBJ2-1; a weak D match, TRBD1 (5 bases). V lost 0 bases, J lost 11 bases, and 14 bases lay in between. CDR3 length: 14 residues. CDR1 is MGHRA and CDR2 is YSYEKL in the germline V gene. CDR3 region: CASSQDSSGIKQFF. CDR3 nucleotide sequence: TGCGCCAGCAGCCAAGATTCTTCAGGGATAAAGCAGTTCTTC.

The gene calls are TRBV18 and TRBJ2-7; 9 bases fit TRBD1. There are 13 residues in the CDR3. Germline loops: CDR1 KGHSH, CDR2 LQKENI. The junction had 5 bases not matched to a gene; V was cut back by 5 bases and J by 6 bases. The chain's CDR3 is CASSETGGAEQYF. In DNA form, the CDR3 reads TGTGCCAGCTCAGAAACAGGGGGCGCCGAGCAGTACTTC.